A single sample gave rise to the 2 T cell receptor beta chains below, sequenced in a study of CD8 T cells in ankylosing spondylitis. TCRdb independently ran MiXCR on the 5' RACE reads; one entry per CDR3 protein. The table includes about 250,000 distinct CDR3 sequences, about 18% detected once. Input material: blood, either unsorted or a sorted T cell fraction (not recorded which). Every receptor here comes from a male donor with ankylosing spondylitis or in good health (not recorded which).

This chain connects TRBV13 to TRBJ2-7; D is undetermined. V lost 5 bases to trimming and J lost 4 bases, with 18 bases between them. The CDR3 covers 15 residues. Germline V gene lookup returns CDR1 PRHDT and CDR2 FYEKMQ (reference sequence). CDR3 nucleotides: TGTGCCAGCAGCGAGGCCTTAACGGAGTCTTACGAGCAGTACTTC. Translating gives CASSEALTESYEQYF.

This clonotype has at least ten counts. The rearrangement links TRBV20-1 to TRBJ2-5, with TRBD1 identical over 8 bases. Germline V gene sequence: CDR1 DFQATT, CDR2 SNEGSKA (reference sequence). With 4 bases clipped from V and 5 bases from J, the junction kept 12 bases outside the gene matches. The CDR3 sequence is 15 residues long. CDR3 in DNA: TGCAGTGCTATCCCGCCTAACAGGGGGAAGGAGACCCAGTACTTC. The encoded protein is CSAIPPNRGKETQYF.